The 6 T cell receptor beta chains presented below share a single source sample, sequenced in a study of monozygotic twins with inflammatory bowel disease (dated by TCRdb to about 2019). Library preparation used 5' RACE. The instrument given in TCRdb is Illumina HiSeq 2500. TCRdb reprocessed the reads; each CDR3 protein sequence makes one entry, and DNA is unavailable. The table of this sample itemizes about 160,000 distinct CDR3 sequences. Roughly 2.6% of the sample belongs to the ten largest clones. The specimen sequenced was blood. These receptors originate from a human donor with ulcerative colitis or Crohn's disease, or a healthy co-twin of an affected twin (not recorded which).

V is TRBV20-1 and J is TRBJ2-1; absent DNA, TCRdb's TRBD1 call cannot be checked. The CDR3 loop spans 14 amino acids. Germline CDR1 DFQATT, CDR2 SNEGSKA (reference sequence). The CDR3 here is CSAREDRDYNEQFF.

This rearrangement joins TRBV5-5 to TRBJ2-1. This CDR3 has 15 residues. CDR1 SGHKS and CDR2 YYEKEE come from the germline V gene (reference sequence). The CDR3: CASIMTDASYNEQFF. The whole variable domain, filled in from reference TRBV5-5 and TRBJ2-1, reads DAGVTQSPTHLIKTRGQQVTLRCSPISGHKSVSWYQQVLGQGPQFIFQYYEKEERGRGNFPDRFSARQFPNYSSELNVNALLLGDSALYLCASIMTDASYNEQFFGPGTRLTVL.

This rearrangement joins TRBV6-2 or TRBV6-3 to TRBJ2-1; without DNA, the TCRdb call of TRBD1 cannot be checked. From germline, CDR1 is MNHEY and CDR2 SVGEGT. This CDR3 region has 15 residues. Here the CDR3 reads CASSYVRDWGNEQFF.

This chain's CDR3 is CASNQVPGEKLFF. The V and J genes are TRBV5-4 and TRBJ1-4. Germline V CDR1 and CDR2: SGHNT, YYREEE (reference sequence). The CDR3 is 13 amino acids.

The chain employs TRBV12-3 or TRBV12-4 and TRBJ2-7; the TCRdb call, TRBD2, lacks DNA for checking. The CDR3 totals 14 residues. The CDR3 reads CASSLGLAGYEQYF.

The V call is TRBV18, the J call TRBJ1-1; the TRBD1 assignment by TCRdb is unverifiable without DNA. Germline V gives CDR1 KGHSH, CDR2 LQKENI. CDR3 length: 17 amino acids. The chain's CDR3 is CASSPQVAGRMNTEAFF.